This is a list of T cell receptor beta chains from one sample in a study of blood T cell repertoires in COVID-19. Measured with immunoSEQ multiplex PCR; TCRdb has only the in-frame clones, and not every one. Here the sample spans roughly 80,000 clones, 88% being singletons. The sample comprised peripheral blood. These receptors were obtained from a human donor in a cohort sampled during active COVID-19. CDR3s include the opening cysteine and the closing phenylalanine or tryptophan. Each record gives: J gene, D gene, V gene, clone size, CDR3 DNA, CDR3 protein. A D gene is named only where the DNA matches it firmly. Size is omitted from some rows. Given values are once, few, many or a class for expanded clones.

>TRBJ2-3|NA|TRBV5-1|once
TGCGCCAGCAGCTTGGTTGACTTCACAGATACGCAGTATTTT
CASSLVDFTDTQYF
>TRBJ2-3|TRBD2|TRBV28|NA
TGTGCCAGCTCGACCGGGACTAGCGGGAGGGATACGCAGTATTTT
CASSTGTSGRDTQYF
>TRBJ1-4|NA|TRBV6-5|NA
TGTGCCAGCAGCATAAACAGGGTTGGGGAAAAACTGTTTTTT
CASSINRVGEKLFF
>TRBJ2-7|TRBD1|TRBV7-9|NA
TGTGCCAGCAGCCCGAGGGACAGGGGGTATACCTACGAGCAGTACTTC
CASSPRDRGYTYEQYF
>TRBJ1-1|NA|TRBV19|NA
TGTGCCAGTACGGGGAGGACGAACACTGAAGCTTTCTTT
CASTGRTNTEAFF
>TRBJ2-7|TRBD2|TRBV27|NA
TGTGCCAGCAGTGCGCGGGAGTCAAGCGAGCAGTACTTC
CASSARESSEQYF
>TRBJ1-1|TRBD1|TRBV5-1|NA
TGCGCCAGCAGCTCTACAGGGGACACTGAAGCTTTCTTT
CASSSTGDTEAFF
>TRBJ2-3|NA|TRBV14|NA
TGTGCCAGCAGCCAGGCTCTAGGAAGGGTTTCCGGAGGTGATACGCAGTATTTT
CASSQALGRVSGGDTQYF
>TRBJ2-6|NA|TRBV19|NA
TGTGCCAGTAGTATAGGGGCGTTCTCTGGGGCCAACGTCCTGACTTTC
CASSIGAFSGANVLTF
>TRBJ1-2|NA|TRBV5-1|NA
TGCGCCAGCAGCTTGGAGCCCCGCCGGTCTTATGGCTACACCTTC
CASSLEPRRSYGYTF
>TRBJ2-3|NA|TRBV15|NA
TGTGCCACCAGCAGAGCCCTAGCAGATACGCAGTATTTT
CATSRALADTQYF
>TRBJ1-1|NA|TRBV4-1|NA
TGCGCCAGCAGCCAAGCGCGGGGGACTGAAGCTTTCTTT
CASSQARGTEAFF
>TRBJ1-5|NA|TRBV30|few
TGTGCCTGGAGTTCCCGGGACAATCAGCCCCAGCATTTT
CAWSSRDNQPQHF
>TRBJ2-1|TRBD2|TRBV19|few
TGTGCCAGTAGGACTAGCGGGCCCTCCTACAATGAGCAGTTCTTC
CASRTSGPSYNEQFF
>TRBJ1-4|TRBD1|TRBV7-9|few
TGTGCCAGCAGCCGGACAGGGGTTGAAAAACTGTTTTTT
CASSRTGVEKLFF
>TRBJ1-1|NA|TRBV19|NA
TGTGCCAGTAGCCCCGGACAGTACACTGAAGCTTTCTTT
CASSPGQYTEAFF
>TRBJ2-1|NA|TRBV6-1|NA
TGTGCCAGCAGTGAAGAGTGGGCTTCCTACAATGAGCAGTTCTTC
CASSEEWASYNEQFF
>TRBJ1-2|TRBD1|TRBV23-1|NA
TGCGCCAGCAGTCCGTCCGGGACAGGGTATTCGCAAGGCTACACCTTC
CASSPSGTGYSQGYTF
>TRBJ2-7|NA|TRBV10-3|NA
TGTGCCATCAGTGATATGGGCCAGGGACTTTACGAGCAGTACTTC
CAISDMGQGLYEQYF